This TCR beta chain is drawn from a study of human T cells and chemical hapten exposure. Across the whole study: Throughout a study of roughly 5.5 months, patients underwent weekly scalp administration of diphenylcyclopropenone doses. Findings of the study overall: PT1 expanded TCR numbers tracked positively with patch test score.

Time point in this sample: patch test 1, 2 weeks after DPC sensitization. The treatment was: therapeutic diphenylcyclopropenone sensitization with weekly scalp DPC. Donors, patients with alopecia ranging from 18 to 70 years old and judged suitable for DPC, provided samples. This clonotype was observed many times. No antigen is known for it. In the authors' methods: Individual samples carried between roughly 23,224 and 690,600 TCRs, with some 100,000 as the median. In TCRdb, the RACE reads were re-called with MiXCR into one record per CDR3 protein. The V and J calls follow TCRdb's processing rather than the paper's. The sample carries under 450,000 distinct CDR3 sequences, approximately 5.1% recorded once. The CDR3 covers 14 residues. Trimming left V 3 bases short and J 1 base short, with 9 bases between.

This chain connects TRBV12-3 or TRBV12-4 to TRBJ1-1; no firm D call. This clonotype was sampled from a woman aged 45-65 years with alopecia areata. Some clones in this sample may be carry-over from other donors' samples. Sequences were derived from whole blood, sampled in connection with sensitization to the hapten diphenylcyclopropenone (DPC). This chain's CDR3 is CASSFSGRNTEAFF. The CDR3 region has the DNA TGTGCCAGCAGTTTTTCGGGGAGGAACACTGAAGCTTTCTTT.